This TCR beta chain comes out of a study of blood T cell repertoires in COVID-19. Study as a whole: The United States, Italy and Spain were the sources of the acute and convalescent COVID-19 samples. PBMCs, B-cell-depleted T cells, or T cells were the source of the cDNA or gDNA that made up the material.

Sequencing was performed with immunoSEQ multiplex PCR; in TCRdb, only in-frame clones are kept and a portion is missing. The sample lists approximately 93,000 clones; 85% to 90% were seen once. The CDR3 has 15 residues. CDR1 is MNHEY and CDR2 is SVGAGI in the germline V gene. V gave up 4 bases and J gave up 6 bases, with 18 bases separating them. The chain recombines TRBV6-5 with TRBJ1-1; D remains ambiguous. Material: peripheral blood. The TCR originated in a human donor in a cohort sampled during active COVID-19. CDR3 bases: TGTGCCAGCAGTTTCCGGGGAGGTAGGAGCGCTGAAGCTTTCTTT. Its translation is CASSFRGGRSAEAFF.